The T cell receptor (beta chain) under discussion was sequenced for a study of T cells in Graves' hyperthyroidism and ophthalmopathy. Study overall: Before treatment of any kind, peripheral blood was taken at initial diagnosis. Study-level findings and limits: The model identified upcoming ophthalmopathy a median around 7.1 months ahead of onset. A 13 V-J signature model discriminated ophthalmopathy versus stable hyperthyroidism.

Pregnant or lactating patients were excluded, as were those with uncontrolled infection or other autoimmune disease. Amplification targeted TCR beta CDR3 regions from RNA transcripts. First-round RT-PCR with HTBI primers amplified the TCR CDR3 region. TCRdb fed the multiplex PCR reads into MiXCR, producing one record per CDR3 protein. Of about 360,000 distinct CDR3 sequences detected, approximately 14% appear once; the ten largest clones hold roughly a quarter. This clonotype was observed a handful of times. The antigen is not known. Germline V CDR1 and CDR2: SEHNR, FQNEAQ (reference sequence). V was clipped by 3 bases and J by 4 bases; unmatched bases: 7. The CDR3 spans 15 residues.

V usage is TRBV7-9 and J usage is TRBJ2-7; 9 positions agree with TRBD2. Source material: blood. The receptor's source is a young woman with Graves' hyperthyroidism that later progressed to Graves' ophthalmopathy. The CDR3 DNA sequence: TGTGCCAGCAGCTTTAGCGGGAGCATTCAGTACGAGCAGTACTTC. Its protein product is CASSFSGSIQYEQYF.